The 27 T cell receptor beta chains below all came from one sample that was sequenced in a study of blood T cell repertoires in COVID-19. Only in-frame clones appear in the TCRdb table, and some are missing; sequencing was by immunoSEQ multiplex PCR. The sample includes 150,000 to 200,000 clones, roughly 77% of them seen just once. Material for sequencing was peripheral blood. The source of these receptors is a woman between 35 and 50 years old with COVID-19, enrolled during active disease.

This clone was found once. The chain recombines TRBV2 with TRBJ2-2, with D unresolved. Trimming took 7 bases from V and 7 from J, leaving 10 bases between them. Germline CDR1 SNHLY, CDR2 FYNNEI. This CDR3 is built from 12 residues. This CDR3 is CASTNADGELFF. In nucleotides, the CDR3 is TGTGCCAGCACTAACGCGGACGGGGAGCTGTTTTTT.

The V gene is TRBV30, the J gene TRBJ2-2, with D tentatively TRBD2 (6 bases). The V and J ends lost 3 bases and 0 bases respectively, with 14 bases between them. The length of the CDR3 is 16 residues. CDR1 is GTSNPN, CDR2 SVGIG, per germline (reference sequence). CDR3 coding DNA: TGTGCCTGGAGGAGATGGGGCGGGACGAACACCGGGGAGCTGTTTTTT. Translating gives CAWRRWGGTNTGELFF.

The chain employs TRBV7-2 and TRBJ2-7; TRBD2 matches 7 bases. The CDR3 is 14 amino acids. V was pared by 6 bases and J by 7 bases, with 12 bases of the junction left unmatched. CDR1 and CDR2 (germline): SGHTA, FQGNSA. The CDR3, as DNA: TGTGCCAGCAGTCGGAAGCGCCACGGGGGGGAGCAGTACTTC. Amino acids: CASSRKRHGGEQYF.

This clone was detected only a few times. Because it lacks the conserved phenylalanine or tryptophan at the end, this CDR3 is likely a read error. The limits of the CDR3 on the DNA are not certain, so only TCRdb's listed CDR3 is given. The chain combines TRBV5-3 with TRBJ1-3. TRBV5-3 is reported as an ORF; its role is uncertain. The length of the CDR3 is 8 amino acids, counting both ends. The CDR3 reads CATLRDLV.

This chain connects TRBV20-1 to TRBJ2-7; a weak D match, TRBD2 (5 bases). Between the trimmed V and J ends, which lost 5 bases and 0 bases, there was a span of 5 bases. Germline V gives CDR1 DFQATT, CDR2 SNEGSKA (reference sequence). The CDR3 length is 11 residues. CDR3 amino acids: CSAEGSYEQYF. CDR3 sequence (DNA): TGCAGTGCTGAGGGCTCCTACGAGCAGTACTTC.

This clone appeared a few times. This chain links TRBV7-3 with TRBJ1-2; 9 nucleotides match TRBD1. CDR3 length equals 16 residues. With V trimmed by 2 bases and J by 0 bases, 4 bases remained unmatched. Germline CDR1 reads SGHTA; CDR2 reads FQGTGA. DNA of the CDR3: TGTGCCAGCAGCTTAGGGACAGGGCGGTCTAACTATGGCTACACCTTC. It specifies CASSLGTGRSNYGYTF.

V gene TRBV5-1 combines with J gene TRBJ1-3, with D possibly TRBD1 on 6 matching bases. Germline loops: CDR1 SGHRS, CDR2 YFSETQ. V was trimmed by 3 bases and J by 1 base, leaving 17 bases between them. This CDR3 has 17 amino acids. The CDR3 nucleotides read TGCGCCAGCAGCTCCGAACAGGGTGGGCTTTCTGGAAACACCATATATTTT. Encoded protein: CASSSEQGGLSGNTIYF. The entire variable domain, with the rest obtained from reference TRBV5-1 and TRBJ1-3, is as follows: KAGVTQTPRYLIKTRGQQVTLSCSPISGHRSVSWYQQTPGQGLQFLFEYFSETQRNKGNFPGRFSGRQFSNSRSEMNVSTLELGDSALYLCASSSEQGGLSGNTIYFGEGSWLTVV.

The rearrangement uses TRBV3-1 (or the pseudogene TRBV3-2) and TRBJ1-2; 8 nucleotides agree with TRBD1. The CDR3 covers 14 residues. Germline CDR1 and CDR2: LGHDT and YNNKEL (reference sequence). Germline trimming cut 1 base from V and 9 bases from J; bases unmatched to any gene: 7. The CDR3 bases are TGTGCCAGCAGCCAAGTTACGGACAGGGCCAGCTACACCTTC. It is translated as CASSQVTDRASYTF.

This clone was counted ten times or more. V usage is TRBV25-1 and J usage is TRBJ1-2, with a possible D match to TRBD1 (6 bases). Trimming removed 8 bases from V and 8 bases from J, with 15 bases in between. Germline CDR1 is MGHDK and CDR2 is SYGVNS. This CDR3 comprises 12 residues. In nucleotides, the CDR3 is TGTGCCAGCGGGGTAGGGGGAGGGGGCTACACCTTC. Its protein product is CASGVGGGGYTF.

V and J are TRBV29-1 and TRBJ2-5, with D possibly TRBD2 on 6 matching bases. The V and J ends lost 4 bases and 5 bases respectively, with 14 bases between them. Germline CDR1 is SQVTM and CDR2 is ANQGSEA. This CDR3 has 13 residues. CDR3 loop: CSVVSSRGETQYF. The CDR3 DNA reads as TGCAGCGTTGTGTCCAGCCGGGGGGAGACCCAGTACTTC. Looking up the rest from reference TRBV29-1 and TRBJ2-5 gives the full variable domain: SAVISQKPSRDICQRGTSLTIQCQVDSQVTMMFWYRQQPGQSLTLIATANQGSEATYESGFVIDKFPISRPNLTFSTLTVSNMSPEDSSIYLCSVVSSRGETQYFGPGTRLLVL.

The chain links TRBV25-1 to TRBJ1-3, with no clear D. CDR1 MGHDK and CDR2 SYGVNS come from the germline V gene. There are 13 residues in the CDR3. The germline V and J ends were trimmed by 8 bases and 4 bases, with 12 bases remaining between them. Here the CDR3 DNA reads TGTGCCAGCCTCCCGGGAGGCGGAAACACCATATATTTT. Translation: CASLPGGGNTIYF.

The table lists this clone with a count of one. The rearrangement joins TRBV7-2 to TRBJ2-2; 7 bases align to TRBD2. There are 13 residues in the CDR3. The V segment lost 10 bases and the J segment 4 bases; nucleotides outside the gene matches: 6. Germline V gene sequence: CDR1 SGHTA, CDR2 FQGNSA. CDR3 bases: TGTGCCACGGGGAGGGTGAGCACCGGGGAGCTGTTTTTT. It is translated as CATGRVSTGELFF.

The chain's CDR3 is CASAESRGADTQYF. CDR3 nucleotides: TGTGCCAGCGCGGAATCCCGGGGTGCAGATACGCAGTATTTT. This chain connects TRBV7-7 to TRBJ2-3; possible D gene TRBD2, 5 bases. Germline assignment: CDR1 SSHAT and CDR2 FNYEAQ (reference sequence). Trimming pared 8 bases from V and 4 bases from J, leaving 16 bases between. This CDR3 has 14 amino acids.

CDR3 loop: CASSISTSRGTEAFF. DNA of the CDR3: TGTGCCAGTAGTATATCCACGAGCAGAGGGACTGAAGCTTTCTTT. The J gene is TRBJ1-1, the V gene TRBV19; D unresolved. The CDR3 is 15 amino acids. Per the germline V gene, CDR1 is LNHDA and CDR2 is SQIVND (reference sequence). Trimming left V 2 bases short and J 5 bases short, with 15 bases between. Supplemented by reference TRBV19 and TRBJ1-1, the full variable domain reads DGGITQSPKYLFRKEGQNVTLSCEQNLNHDAMYWYRQDPGQGLRLIYYSQIVNDFQKGDIAEGYSVSREKKESFPLTVTSAQKNPTAFYLCASSISTSRGTEAFFGQGTRLTVV.

This clone was seen a single time. This rearrangement joins TRBV7-2 to TRBJ1-1, with D perhaps matching TRBD1 (6 bases). CDR3 length: 14 amino acids. CDR1 and CDR2 (germline): SGHTA, FQGNSA. V was trimmed by 1 base and J by 5 bases, leaving 11 bases between them. Here the CDR3 DNA reads TGTGCCAGCAGCTTAGATGGGGGCAGGACTGAAGCTTTCTTT. It yields the protein CASSLDGGRTEAFF.

This clone was seen just once. The V and J genes are TRBV27 and TRBJ2-7, with 8 bases matching TRBD1. V was clipped by 5 bases and J by 7 bases; unmatched bases: 13. CDR3 length: 15 amino acids. CDR1 is MNHEY and CDR2 is SMNVEV in the germline V gene (reference sequence). The CDR3 loop reads CASSQGAGGAGEQYF. The CDR3 coding sequence is TGTGCCAGCAGTCAAGGGGCAGGGGGCGCAGGGGAGCAGTACTTC.

This clone was seen a single time. The V and J genes are TRBV9 and TRBJ2-7; 7 bases map to TRBD1. Germline V gene lookup returns CDR1 SGDLS and CDR2 YYNGEE. With 0 bases clipped from V and 0 bases from J, the junction kept 9 bases outside the gene matches. This CDR3 contains 17 residues. This chain's CDR3 is CASSVGVGGQVSYEQYF. Written as DNA, the CDR3 is TGTGCCAGCAGCGTAGGGGTGGGCGGACAGGTCTCCTACGAGCAGTACTTC.

The chain links TRBV25-1 to TRBJ2-3, with TRBD2 matching over 9 bases. The J segment lost 3 bases and the V segment lost 4 bases, leaving 8 bases of the junction unmatched. This CDR3 is 16 amino acids long. Germline values: CDR1 MGHDK, CDR2 SYGVNS. CDR3 DNA sequence: TGTGCCAGCAGTGCCCTCCGCGGGAGGGGGACAGATACGCAGTATTTT. Protein sequence: CASSALRGRGTDTQYF.

This rearrangement joins TRBV18 to TRBJ1-5, with D maybe TRBD1 (5 bases). Per germline, CDR1 KGHSH and CDR2 LQKENI. V lost 6 bases and J lost 2, with 14 bases in between. This CDR3 is built from 15 residues. CDR3 in amino acids: CASSLTTVRNQPQHF. CDR3 nucleotides: TGTGCCAGCTCCCTTACGACAGTCCGCAATCAGCCCCAGCATTTT.

This clone was counted a few times. J is TRBJ2-3 and V is TRBV9, with D possibly TRBD2 on 5 matching bases. Germline V gene sequence: CDR1 SGDLS, CDR2 YYNGEE. Trimming took off 3 bases at V and 0 bases at J, with 14 bases between the two ends. The CDR3 totals 16 residues. CDR3 protein: CASSASLALSTDTQYF. Here the CDR3 DNA reads TGTGCCAGCAGCGCCTCGCTAGCCCTCAGCACAGATACGCAGTATTTT. The entire variable domain, with the rest obtained from reference TRBV9 and TRBJ2-3, is as follows: DSGVTQTPKHLITATGQRVTLRCSPRSGDLSVYWYQQSLDQGLQFLIQYYNGEERAKGNILERFSAQQFPDLHSELNLSSLELGDSALYFCASSASLALSTDTQYFGPGTRLTVL.

This clone was seen many times. The chain recombines TRBV28 with TRBJ2-6, with no clear D. V lost 6 bases and J 2 bases, leaving 8 bases between the germline ends. The CDR3 sequence is 14 residues long. CDR1 is MDHEN, CDR2 SYDVKM, per germline. This chain's CDR3 is CASSLPTGANVLTF. Here the CDR3 DNA reads TGTGCCAGCAGCCTACCCACTGGGGCCAACGTCCTGACTTTC.

This chain connects TRBV12-5 to TRBJ1-1, with 7 bases identical to TRBD1. The length of the CDR3 is 13 residues. Germline V gene sequence: CDR1 LGHNT, CDR2 FRNRAP. V dropped 6 bases and J dropped 8; count of bases not matched to a gene: 9. CDR3 amino acids: CASGSGTVGEAFF. For the CDR3, the DNA is TGTGCTAGTGGCTCCGGGACAGTCGGCGAAGCTTTCTTT.

The chain joins TRBV6-6 to TRBJ1-2; TRBD1 aligns across 8 bases. Germline trimming cut 6 bases from V and 4 bases from J; bases unmatched to any gene: 10. Germline loops: CDR1 MNHNY, CDR2 SVGAGI (reference sequence). This CDR3 contains 15 residues. The chain's CDR3 is CASSRPGQVPYGYTF. In DNA, the CDR3 is TGTGCCAGCAGCCGCCCGGGACAGGTCCCCTATGGCTACACCTTC.

V is TRBV13 and J is TRBJ2-5; 7 nucleotides agree with TRBD2. Germline CDR1 is PRHDT and CDR2 is FYEKMQ (reference sequence). The V segment lost 1 base and the J segment 2 bases; nucleotides outside the gene matches: 7. The CDR3 has 16 amino acids. Here the CDR3 DNA reads TGTGCCAGCAGCTTAGCTGGTAGCGGGTTGCAAGAGACCCAGTACTTC. As protein: CASSLAGSGLQETQYF.

This rearrangement joins TRBV28 to TRBJ2-7; 10 bases align to TRBD1. Losses at the gene ends were 6 bases for V and 5 bases for J; bases not matched to a gene: 16. Germline V gene data show CDR1 as MDHEN and CDR2 as SYDVKM. The CDR3 extends over 17 amino acids. CDR3 nucleotides: TGTGCCAGCAGCCCTTCTTTTATAAGGACAGGGGGTGACGAGCAGTACTTC. Protein sequence: CASSPSFIRTGGDEQYF.

This sequence joins TRBV15 and TRBJ2-7; 9 nucleotides match TRBD1. This CDR3 region has 14 residues. V lost 3 bases to trimming and J lost 1 base; unmatched junction nucleotides: 1. In germline, CDR1 is LNHNV, CDR2 YYDKDF (reference sequence). CDR3 residues: CATSRDRGSYEQYF. DNA of the CDR3: TGTGCCACCAGCAGGGACAGGGGTTCCTACGAGCAGTACTTC.

CDR3 in amino acids: CASSLAAADTQYF. The CDR3 nucleotides are TGTGCCAGCAGCTTAGCGGCGGCAGATACGCAGTATTTT. The V call is TRBV7-9, the J call TRBJ2-3; D is undetermined. The CDR3 loop spans 13 amino acids. Trimming pared 0 bases from V and 4 bases from J, leaving 5 bases between. CDR1 is SEHNR, CDR2 FQNEAQ, per germline (reference sequence). Looking up the rest from reference TRBV7-9 and TRBJ2-3 gives the full variable domain: DTGVSQNPRHKITKRGQNVTFRCDPISEHNRLYWYRQTLGQGPEFLTYFQNEAQLEKSRLLSDRFSAERPKGSFSTLEIQRTEQGDSAMYLCASSLAAADTQYFGPGTRLTVL.